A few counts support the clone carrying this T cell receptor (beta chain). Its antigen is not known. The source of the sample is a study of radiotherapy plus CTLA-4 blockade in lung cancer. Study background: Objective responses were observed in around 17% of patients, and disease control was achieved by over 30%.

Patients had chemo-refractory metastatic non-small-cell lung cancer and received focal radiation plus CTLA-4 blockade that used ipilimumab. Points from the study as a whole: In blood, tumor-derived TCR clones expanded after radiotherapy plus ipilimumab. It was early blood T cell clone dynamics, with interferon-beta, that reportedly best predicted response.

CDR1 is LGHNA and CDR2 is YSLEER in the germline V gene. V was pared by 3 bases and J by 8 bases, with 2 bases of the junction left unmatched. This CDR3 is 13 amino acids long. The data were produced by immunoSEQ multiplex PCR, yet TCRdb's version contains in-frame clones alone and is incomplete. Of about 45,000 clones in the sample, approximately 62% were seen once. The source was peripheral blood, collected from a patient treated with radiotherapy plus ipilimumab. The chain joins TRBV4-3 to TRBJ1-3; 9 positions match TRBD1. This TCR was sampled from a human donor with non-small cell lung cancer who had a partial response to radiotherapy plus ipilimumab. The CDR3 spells CASSQDRGYTIYF. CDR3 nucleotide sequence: TGCGCCAGCAGCCAGGACAGGGGATACACCATATATTTT.